This T cell receptor beta chain was found in a study of cytomegalovirus exposure and HLA in healthy donors. Notes on the study in general: Reportedly, fewer N-insertions than the roughly 700-donor mean appeared in an Asian-associated ancestry cluster in a later analysis. Per a later analysis, HLA-associated TCR beta chains showed more clonal expansion than other, equally common TCR beta chains. Productive rates of about 87% or about 30% were seen for most TCR beta V segments in an earlier analysis.

Concerning this clone itself: Its antigen is currently unknown.

This PCR relied on a set of 60 Vbeta primers and 13 Jbeta primers. Generated by immunoSEQ multiplex PCR, the TCRdb table keeps only in-frame clones and is missing some. The repertoire holds roughly 80,000 clones, 67% seen once, with 5.5% to 8% in the top ten. Germline V gene lookup returns CDR1 SGHAT and CDR2 FQNNGV. CDR3 length: 15 residues. Trimming removed 6 bases at V and 3 bases at J, with 17 bases between. The clonotype comes from a woman between 45 and 65 years old in good health and CMV-seropositive. The chain links TRBV11-2 to TRBJ2-5, with D maybe TRBD2 (6 bases). The sequenced sample was PBMCs. The CDR3 loop is CASRHRGVGEETQYF. CDR3 nucleotide sequence: TGTGCCAGCAGGCACCGCGGGGTGGGAGAAGAGACCCAGTACTTC. The whole variable domain, remainder taken from reference TRBV11-2 and TRBJ2-5, is EAGVAQSPRYKIIEKRQSVAFWCNPISGHATLYWYQQILGQGPKLLIQFQNNGVVDDSQLPKDRFSAERLKGVDSTLKIQPAKLEDSAVYLCASRHRGVGEETQYFGPGTRLLVL.